The T cell receptor (beta chain) described here comes from a study of Graves' ophthalmopathy and Graves' hyperthyroidism. As for the study in general: Samples of peripheral blood were obtained at initial diagnosis, prior to treatment of any kind. Study-level points and caveats: Discriminating ophthalmopathy from stable hyperthyroidism, a 13-signature model attained a sensitivity of under 90% and a specificity of approximately 81%.

RNA served as the template for amplifying TCR beta CDR3 regions. HTBI-primed first-round RT-PCR preceded second-round multiplex PCR. TCRdb reanalysed the multiplex PCR reads using MiXCR and keeps one entry per CDR3 protein. The sample consists of some 160,000 distinct CDR3 sequences, 35% to 50% of them appearing once. Concerning this clonotype: Its antigen is currently unknown.

Patients were left out if they had other autoimmune diseases, uncontrolled infections, pregnancy or lactation. From germline, CDR1 is GTSNPN and CDR2 SVGIG (reference sequence). Trimming shortened V by 4 bases and J by 4 bases, and 17 bases separated the two germline ends. The CDR3 extends over 14 amino acids. The chain links TRBV30 to TRBJ2-7; possible D gene TRBD1, 6 bases. The sequenced sample was peripheral blood. The sequence was obtained from a man aged 30 to 39 with Graves' ophthalmopathy. The CDR3 DNA reads as TGTGCCTGGACGATCCTAGGGCAGGGGTACGAGCAGTACTTC. This sequence encodes CAWTILGQGYEQYF.